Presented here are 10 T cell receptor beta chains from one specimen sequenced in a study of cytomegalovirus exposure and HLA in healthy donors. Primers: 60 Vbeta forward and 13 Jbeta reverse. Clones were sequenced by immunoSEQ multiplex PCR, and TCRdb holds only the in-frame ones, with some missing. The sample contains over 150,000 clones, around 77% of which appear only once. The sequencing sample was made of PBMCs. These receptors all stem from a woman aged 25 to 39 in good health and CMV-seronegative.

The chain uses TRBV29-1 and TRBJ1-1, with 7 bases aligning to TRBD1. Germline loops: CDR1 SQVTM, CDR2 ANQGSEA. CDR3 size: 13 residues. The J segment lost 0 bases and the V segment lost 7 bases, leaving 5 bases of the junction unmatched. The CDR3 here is CSGGTALNTEAFF. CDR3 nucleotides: TGCAGCGGGGGGACAGCCTTGAACACTGAAGCTTTCTTT.

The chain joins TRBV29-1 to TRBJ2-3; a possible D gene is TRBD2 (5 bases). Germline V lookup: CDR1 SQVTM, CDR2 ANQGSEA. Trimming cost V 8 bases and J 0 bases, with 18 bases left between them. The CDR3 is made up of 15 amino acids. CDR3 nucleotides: TGCAGCATAACTCGGGGAACCGGGAGCACAGATACGCAGTATTTT. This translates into CSITRGTGSTDTQYF.

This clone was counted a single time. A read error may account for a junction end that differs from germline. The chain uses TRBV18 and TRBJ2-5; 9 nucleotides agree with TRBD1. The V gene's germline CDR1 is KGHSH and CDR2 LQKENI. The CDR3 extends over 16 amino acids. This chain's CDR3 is CASSPTPTGGVEAQYF. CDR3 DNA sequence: TGTGCCAGCTCACCGACCCCGACAGGGGGTGTAGAGGCCCAGTACTTC. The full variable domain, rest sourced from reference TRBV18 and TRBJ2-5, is NAGVMQNPRHLVRRRGQEARLRCSPMKGHSHVYWYRQLPEEGLKFMVYLQKENIIDESGMPKERFSAEFPKEGPSILRIQQVVRGDSAAYFCASSPTPTGGVEAQYFGPGTRLLVL.

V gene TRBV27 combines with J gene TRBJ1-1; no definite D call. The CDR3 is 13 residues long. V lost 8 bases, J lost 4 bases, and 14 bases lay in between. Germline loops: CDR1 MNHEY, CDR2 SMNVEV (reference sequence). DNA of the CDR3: TGTGCCAGCGCGAGAATCGCGGGCACTGAAGCTTTCTTT. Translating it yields CASARIAGTEAFF.

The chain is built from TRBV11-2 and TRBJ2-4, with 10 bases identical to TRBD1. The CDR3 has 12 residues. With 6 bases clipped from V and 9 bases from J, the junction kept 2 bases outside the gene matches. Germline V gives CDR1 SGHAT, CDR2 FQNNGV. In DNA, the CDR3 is TGTGCCAGCAGGCGGGACAGGGGCATTCAGTACTTC. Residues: CASRRDRGIQYF.

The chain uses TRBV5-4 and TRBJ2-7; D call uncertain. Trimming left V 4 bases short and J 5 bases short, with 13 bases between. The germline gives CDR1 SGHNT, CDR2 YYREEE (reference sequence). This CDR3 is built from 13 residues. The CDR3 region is CASSPARSDEQYF. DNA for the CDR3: TGTGCCAGCAGCCCGGCTCGCAGCGACGAGCAGTACTTC.

The CDR3 DNA reads TGTGCCAGCAGCTTAGAGTATACCGGGGAGCTGTTTTTT. This encodes CASSLEYTGELFF. The V call is TRBV11-2, the J call TRBJ2-2; D unclear. Trimming removed 0 bases at V and 5 bases at J, with 4 bases between. This CDR3 has 13 amino acids. Germline loops: CDR1 SGHAT, CDR2 FQNNGV.

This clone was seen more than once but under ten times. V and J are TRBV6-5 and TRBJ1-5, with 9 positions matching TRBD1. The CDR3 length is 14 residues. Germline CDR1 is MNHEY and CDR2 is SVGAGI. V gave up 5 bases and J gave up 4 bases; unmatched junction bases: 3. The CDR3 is CASSNRGLNQPQHF. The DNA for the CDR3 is TGTGCCAGCAGTAACAGGGGGCTGAATCAGCCCCAGCATTTT.

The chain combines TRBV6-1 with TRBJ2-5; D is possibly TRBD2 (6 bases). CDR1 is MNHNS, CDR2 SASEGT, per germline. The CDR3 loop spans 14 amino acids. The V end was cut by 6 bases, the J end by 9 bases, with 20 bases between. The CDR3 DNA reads TGTGCCAGCAGCCCCGGGGGAGGACTATTCGCCCAGTACTTC. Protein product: CASSPGGGLFAQYF.

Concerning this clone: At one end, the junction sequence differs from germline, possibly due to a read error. In nucleotides, the CDR3 is TGTGCCACCAGTCGGGCAGGGGTTTCAGAGACCCAGTACTTC. Translated, it gives CATSRAGVSETQYF. The V call is TRBV10-3, the J call TRBJ2-5; D is perhaps TRBD1 (6 bases). The V gene's germline CDR1 is ENHRY and CDR2 SYGVKD. The length of the CDR3 is 14 residues.